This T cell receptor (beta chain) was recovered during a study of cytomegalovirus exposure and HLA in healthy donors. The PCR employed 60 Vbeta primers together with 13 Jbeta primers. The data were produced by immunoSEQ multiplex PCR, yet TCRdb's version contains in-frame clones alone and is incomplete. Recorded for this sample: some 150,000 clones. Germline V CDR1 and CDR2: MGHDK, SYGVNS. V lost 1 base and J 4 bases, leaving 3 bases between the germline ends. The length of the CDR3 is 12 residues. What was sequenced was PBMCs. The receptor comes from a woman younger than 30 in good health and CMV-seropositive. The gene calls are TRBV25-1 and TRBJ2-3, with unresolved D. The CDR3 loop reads CASSESADTQYF. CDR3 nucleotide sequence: TGTGCCAGCAGTGAATCGGCAGATACGCAGTATTTT.